This T cell receptor (beta chain) was sequenced during a study of spatial heterogeneity in lung cancer. In its sample, this clonotype was seen many times. The antigen remains undetermined. Found in a library prepared for alpha chains, this beta chain is an off-target read, and its abundance has little meaning. The CDR3 is 17 residues long. J gave up 2 bases and V 1 base, and 8 bases lay outside the gene matches. CDR1 is LGHNA, CDR2 YNFKEQ, per germline. The time point was: sample taken at primary tumor resection. Samples were donated by 72 untreated early-stage non-small cell lung cancer patients. Material for sequencing was whole RNA from tumor, nontumor lung or frozen PBMC, left unsorted. Every TCR cDNA molecule carried a tag that served as a unique molecular identifier. MiXCR, applied by TCRdb to the 5' RACE reads, yields one record per CDR3 protein. The table records fewer than 20,000 distinct CDR3 sequences, 6.5% to 8% of them present only once.

Study-wide points: Expanded intratumoral alpha and beta TCR counts tracked tumor mutation counts. Estimated coverage of tumor T cells was 5.5% to 8.5% for alpha and 11% to 15% for beta chains.

This receptor was obtained from a female donor with early-stage non-small cell lung cancer. The chain joins TRBV4-2 to TRBJ2-3; 8 bases are a match to TRBD2. The sample consisted of lung tumor tissue, taken at surgery. The DNA of the CDR3 is TGTGCCAGCAGCCAAGGCGTTGTAGCGGGGCTCACAGATACGCAGTATTTT. Amino acid sequence: CASSQGVVAGLTDTQYF.